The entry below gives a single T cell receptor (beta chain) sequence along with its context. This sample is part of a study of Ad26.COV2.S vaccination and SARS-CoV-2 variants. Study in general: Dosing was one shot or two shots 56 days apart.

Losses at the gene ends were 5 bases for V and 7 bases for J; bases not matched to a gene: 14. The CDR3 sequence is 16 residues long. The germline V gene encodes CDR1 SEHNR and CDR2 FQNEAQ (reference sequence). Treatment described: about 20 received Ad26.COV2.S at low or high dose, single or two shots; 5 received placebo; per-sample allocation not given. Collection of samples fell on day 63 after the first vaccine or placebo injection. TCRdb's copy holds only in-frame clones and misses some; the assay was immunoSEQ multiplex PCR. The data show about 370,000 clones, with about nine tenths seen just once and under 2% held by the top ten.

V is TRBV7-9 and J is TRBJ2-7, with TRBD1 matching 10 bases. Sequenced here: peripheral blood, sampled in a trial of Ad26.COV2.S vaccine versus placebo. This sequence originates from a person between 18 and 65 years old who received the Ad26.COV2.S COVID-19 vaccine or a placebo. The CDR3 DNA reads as TGTGCCAGCAGCCTACCCCGGGGACAGGGGACGAGGGAGCAGTACTTC. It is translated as CASSLPRGQGTREQYF.